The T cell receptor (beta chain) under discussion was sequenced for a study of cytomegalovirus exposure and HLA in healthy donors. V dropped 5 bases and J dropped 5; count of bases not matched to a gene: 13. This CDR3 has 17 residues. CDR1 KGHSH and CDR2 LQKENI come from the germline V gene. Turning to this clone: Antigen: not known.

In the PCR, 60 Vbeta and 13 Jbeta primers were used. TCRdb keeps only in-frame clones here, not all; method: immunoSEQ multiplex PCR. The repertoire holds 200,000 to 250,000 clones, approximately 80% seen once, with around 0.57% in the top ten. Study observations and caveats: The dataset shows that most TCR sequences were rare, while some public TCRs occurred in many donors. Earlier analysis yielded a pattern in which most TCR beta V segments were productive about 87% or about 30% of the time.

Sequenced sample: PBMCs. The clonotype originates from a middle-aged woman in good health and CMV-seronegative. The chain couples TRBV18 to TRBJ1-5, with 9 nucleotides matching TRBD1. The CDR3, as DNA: TGTGCCAGCTCATCTATCAGACCGGGACAGGGTTATCAGCCCCAGCATTTT. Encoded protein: CASSSIRPGQGYQPQHF.